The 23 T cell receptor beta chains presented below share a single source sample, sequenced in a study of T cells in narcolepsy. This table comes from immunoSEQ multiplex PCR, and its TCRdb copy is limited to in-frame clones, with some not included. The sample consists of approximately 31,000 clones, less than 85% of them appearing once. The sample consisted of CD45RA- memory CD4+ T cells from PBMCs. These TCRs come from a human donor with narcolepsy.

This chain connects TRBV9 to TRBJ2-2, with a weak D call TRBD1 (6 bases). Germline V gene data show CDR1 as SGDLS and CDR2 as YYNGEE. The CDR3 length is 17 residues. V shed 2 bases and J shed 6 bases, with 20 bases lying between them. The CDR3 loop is CASSVSAGALQAGELFF. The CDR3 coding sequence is TGTGCCAGCAGCGTTTCGGCAGGGGCTTTACAAGCCGGGGAGCTGTTTTTT.

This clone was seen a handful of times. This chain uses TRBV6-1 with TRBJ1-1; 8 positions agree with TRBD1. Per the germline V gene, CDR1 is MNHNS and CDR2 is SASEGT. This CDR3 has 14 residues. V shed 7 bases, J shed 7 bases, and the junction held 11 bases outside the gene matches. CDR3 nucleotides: TGTGCCAGCAAGGGACAGGCAAAGGCCAATGAAGCTTTCTTT. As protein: CASKGQAKANEAFF.

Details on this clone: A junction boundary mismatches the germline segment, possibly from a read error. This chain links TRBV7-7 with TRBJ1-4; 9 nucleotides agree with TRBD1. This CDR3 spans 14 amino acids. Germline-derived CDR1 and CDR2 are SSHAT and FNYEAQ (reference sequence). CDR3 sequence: CASSLGTGNEKLFF. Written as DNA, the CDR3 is TGTGCTAGCAGCCTCGGGACAGGGAATGAAAAACTGTTTTTT.

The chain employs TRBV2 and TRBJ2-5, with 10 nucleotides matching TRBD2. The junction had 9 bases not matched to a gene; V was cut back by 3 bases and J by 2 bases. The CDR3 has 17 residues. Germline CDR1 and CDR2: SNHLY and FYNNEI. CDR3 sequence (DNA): TGTGCCAGCAGTGAGCGTAGAAGCGGGGGGGGACAAGAGACCCAGTACTTC. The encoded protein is CASSERRSGGGQETQYF. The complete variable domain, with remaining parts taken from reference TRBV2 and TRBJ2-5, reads EPEVTQTPSHQVTQMGQEVILRCVPISNHLYFYWYRQILGQKVEFLVSFYNNEISEKSEIFDDQFSVERPDGSNFTLKIRSTKLEDSAMYFCASSERRSGGGQETQYFGPGTRLLVL.

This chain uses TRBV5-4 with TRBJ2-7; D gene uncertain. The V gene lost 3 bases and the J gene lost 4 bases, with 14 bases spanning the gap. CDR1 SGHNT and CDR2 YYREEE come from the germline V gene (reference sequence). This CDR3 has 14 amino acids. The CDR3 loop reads CASSSKRDGYEQYF. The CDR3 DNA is TGTGCCAGCAGCTCAAAAAGAGACGGTTACGAGCAGTACTTC.

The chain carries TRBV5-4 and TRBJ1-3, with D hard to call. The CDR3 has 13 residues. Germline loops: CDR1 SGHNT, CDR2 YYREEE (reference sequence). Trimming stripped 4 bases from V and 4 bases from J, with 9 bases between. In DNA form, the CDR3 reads TGTGCCAGCAGCCAGGCGGGGGGAAACACCATATATTTT. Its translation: CASSQAGGNTIYF.

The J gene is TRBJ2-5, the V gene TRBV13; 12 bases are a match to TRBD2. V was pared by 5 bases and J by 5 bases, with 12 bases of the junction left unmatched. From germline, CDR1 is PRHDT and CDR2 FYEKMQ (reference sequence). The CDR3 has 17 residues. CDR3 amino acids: CASSPPSGGAVGETQYF. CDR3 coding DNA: TGTGCCAGCAGCCCCCCTAGCGGGGGGGCAGTGGGCGAGACCCAGTACTTC.

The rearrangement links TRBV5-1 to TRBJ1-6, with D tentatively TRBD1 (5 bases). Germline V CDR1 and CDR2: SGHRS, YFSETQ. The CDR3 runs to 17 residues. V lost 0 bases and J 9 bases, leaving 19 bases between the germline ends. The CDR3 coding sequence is TGCGCCAGCAGCTTGGAGGGTTTTGGGGACCCAGGTTCACCCCTCCACTTT. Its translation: CASSLEGFGDPGSPLHF.

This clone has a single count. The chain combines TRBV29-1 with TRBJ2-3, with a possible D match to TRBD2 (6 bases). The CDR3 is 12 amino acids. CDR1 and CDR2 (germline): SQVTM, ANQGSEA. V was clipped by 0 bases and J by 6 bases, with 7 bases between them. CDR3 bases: TGCAGCGTTGAAGAGGGAGGCGATACGCAGTATTTT. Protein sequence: CSVEEGGDTQYF.

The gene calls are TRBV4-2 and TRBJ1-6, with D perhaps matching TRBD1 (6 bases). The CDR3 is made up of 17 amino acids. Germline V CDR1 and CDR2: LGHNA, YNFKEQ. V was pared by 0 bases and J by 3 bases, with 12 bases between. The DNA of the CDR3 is TGTGCCAGCAGCCAAGAGGGGGGCAGCTTCTATAATTCACCCCTCCACTTT. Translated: CASSQEGGSFYNSPLHF.

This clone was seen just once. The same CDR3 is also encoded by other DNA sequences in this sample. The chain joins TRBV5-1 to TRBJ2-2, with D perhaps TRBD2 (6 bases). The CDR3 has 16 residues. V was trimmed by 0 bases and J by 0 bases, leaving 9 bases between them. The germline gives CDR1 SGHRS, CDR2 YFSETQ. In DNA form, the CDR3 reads TGCGCCAGCAGCTTGGTGCCGGGGGCGAACACCGGGGAGCTGTTTTTT. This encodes CASSLVPGANTGELFF.

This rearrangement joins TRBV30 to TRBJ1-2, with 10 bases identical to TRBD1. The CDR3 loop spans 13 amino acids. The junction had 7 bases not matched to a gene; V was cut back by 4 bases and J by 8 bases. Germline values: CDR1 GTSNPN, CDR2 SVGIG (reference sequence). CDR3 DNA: TGTGCCTGGACCCGGGACAGGGGATTCGGCTACACCTTC. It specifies CAWTRDRGFGYTF.

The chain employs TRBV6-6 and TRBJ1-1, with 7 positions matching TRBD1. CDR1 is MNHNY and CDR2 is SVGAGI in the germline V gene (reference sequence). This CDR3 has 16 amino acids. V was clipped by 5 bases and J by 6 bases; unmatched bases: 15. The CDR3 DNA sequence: TGTGCCAGCAGTAGGGACAGTGGAGCTGGTCGGGCTGAAGCTTTCTTT. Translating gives CASSRDSGAGRAEAFF.

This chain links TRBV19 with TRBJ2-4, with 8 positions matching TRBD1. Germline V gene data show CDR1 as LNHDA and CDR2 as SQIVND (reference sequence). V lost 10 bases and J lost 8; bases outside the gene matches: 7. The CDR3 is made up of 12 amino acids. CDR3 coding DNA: TGTGCCACCGCAGGGGGCCAGGACATTCAGTACTTC. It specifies CATAGGQDIQYF.

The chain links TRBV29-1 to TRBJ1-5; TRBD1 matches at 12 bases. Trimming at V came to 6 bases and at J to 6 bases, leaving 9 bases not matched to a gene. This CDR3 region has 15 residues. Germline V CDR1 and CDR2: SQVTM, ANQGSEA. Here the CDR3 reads CSVAQGQGATQPQHF. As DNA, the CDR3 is TGCAGCGTAGCTCAGGGACAGGGGGCTACTCAGCCCCAGCATTTT.

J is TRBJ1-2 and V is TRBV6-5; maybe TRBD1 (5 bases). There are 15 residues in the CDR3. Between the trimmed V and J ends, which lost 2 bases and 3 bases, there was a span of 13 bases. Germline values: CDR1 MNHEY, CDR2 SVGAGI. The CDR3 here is CASSYEGRRDYGYTF. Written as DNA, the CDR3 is TGTGCCAGCAGTTACGAGGGACGGCGGGACTATGGCTACACCTTC.

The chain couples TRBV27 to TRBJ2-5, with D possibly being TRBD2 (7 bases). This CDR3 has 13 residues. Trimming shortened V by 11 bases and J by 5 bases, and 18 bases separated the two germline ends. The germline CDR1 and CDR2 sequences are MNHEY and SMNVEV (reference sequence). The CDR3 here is CAPWGGRRETQYF. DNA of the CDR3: TGTGCCCCGTGGGGGGGCAGGAGGGAGACCCAGTACTTC.

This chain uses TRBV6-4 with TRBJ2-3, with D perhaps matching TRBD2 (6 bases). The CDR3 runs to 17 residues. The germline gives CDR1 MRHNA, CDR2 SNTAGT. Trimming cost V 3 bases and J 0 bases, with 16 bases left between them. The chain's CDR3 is CASSESGGSLSTDTQYF. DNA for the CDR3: TGTGCCAGCAGTGAATCCGGGGGTAGCCTTAGCACAGATACGCAGTATTTT.

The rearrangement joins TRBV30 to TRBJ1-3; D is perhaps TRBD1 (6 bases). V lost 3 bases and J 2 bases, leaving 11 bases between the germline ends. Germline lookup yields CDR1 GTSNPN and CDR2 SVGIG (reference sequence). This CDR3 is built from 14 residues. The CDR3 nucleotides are TGTGCCTGGAGCCAGGGGAGCCCTGGAAACACCATATATTTT. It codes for CAWSQGSPGNTIYF.

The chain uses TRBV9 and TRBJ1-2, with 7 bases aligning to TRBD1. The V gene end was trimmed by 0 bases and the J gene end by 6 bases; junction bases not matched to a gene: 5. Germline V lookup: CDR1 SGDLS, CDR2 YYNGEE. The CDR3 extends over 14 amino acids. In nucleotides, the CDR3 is TGTGCCAGCAGCGTAGCGGCGCAGGGGGATGGCTACACCTTC. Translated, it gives CASSVAAQGDGYTF.

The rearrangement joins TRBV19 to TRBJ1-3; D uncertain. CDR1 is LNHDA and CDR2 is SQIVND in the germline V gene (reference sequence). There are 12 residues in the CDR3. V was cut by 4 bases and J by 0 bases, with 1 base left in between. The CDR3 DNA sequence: TGTGCCAGTAGTACCTCTGGAAACACCATATATTTT. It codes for CASSTSGNTIYF.

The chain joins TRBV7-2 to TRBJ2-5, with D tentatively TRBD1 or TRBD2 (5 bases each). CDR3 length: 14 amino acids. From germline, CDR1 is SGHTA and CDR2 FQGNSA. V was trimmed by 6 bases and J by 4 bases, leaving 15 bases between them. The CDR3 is CASSRDQQRETQYF. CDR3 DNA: TGTGCCAGCAGTCGGGACCAGCAGCGAGAGACCCAGTACTTC.

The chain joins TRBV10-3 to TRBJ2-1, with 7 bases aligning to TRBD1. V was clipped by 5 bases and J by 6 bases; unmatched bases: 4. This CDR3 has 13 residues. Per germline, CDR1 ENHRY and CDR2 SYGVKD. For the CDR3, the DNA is TGTGCCATCAGTTTGACAGGGCGCAATGAGCAGTTCTTC. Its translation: CAISLTGRNEQFF.